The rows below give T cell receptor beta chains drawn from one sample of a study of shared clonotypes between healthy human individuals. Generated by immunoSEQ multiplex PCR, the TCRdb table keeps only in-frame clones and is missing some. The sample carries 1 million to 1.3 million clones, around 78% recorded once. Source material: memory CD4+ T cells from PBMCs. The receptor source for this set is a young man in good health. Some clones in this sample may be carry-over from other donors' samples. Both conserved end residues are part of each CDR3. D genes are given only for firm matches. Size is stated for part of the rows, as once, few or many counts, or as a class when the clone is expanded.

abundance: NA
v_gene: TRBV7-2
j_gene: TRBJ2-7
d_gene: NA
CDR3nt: TGTGCCAGCAGCTTAGCTCAACTCCTGTCCTACGAGCAGTACTTC
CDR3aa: CASSLAQLLSYEQYF

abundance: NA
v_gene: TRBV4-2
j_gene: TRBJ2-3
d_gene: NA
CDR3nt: TGTGCCAGCAGCCAAGATCAAGTTACGCAGTATTTT
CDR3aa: CASSQDQVTQYF

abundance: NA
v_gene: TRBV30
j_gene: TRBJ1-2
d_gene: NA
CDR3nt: TGTGCCCTCGTAACCGGAAGGGGGGCGCAAGGGGGCTATGGCTACACCTTC
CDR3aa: CALVTGRGAQGGYGYTF

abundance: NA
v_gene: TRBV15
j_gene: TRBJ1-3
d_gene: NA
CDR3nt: TGTGCCACCAGCAGAGGCGGGATTTCCTCTGGAAACACCATATATTTT
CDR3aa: CATSRGGISSGNTIYF

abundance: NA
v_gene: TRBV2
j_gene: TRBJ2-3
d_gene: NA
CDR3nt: TGTGCCAGCAGTGGTGGGGACTTTAGCACAGATACGCAGTATTTT
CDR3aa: CASSGGDFSTDTQYF

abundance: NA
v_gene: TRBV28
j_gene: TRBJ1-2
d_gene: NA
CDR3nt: TGTGCCAGCAGGGACTACAGGGTAGGCTACACCTTC
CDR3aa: CASRDYRVGYTF

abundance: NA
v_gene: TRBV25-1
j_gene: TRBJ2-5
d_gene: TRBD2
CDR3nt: TGTGCCAGCAGTGCGACTAGCGGGAGGGGTATCCAAGAGACCCAGTACTTC
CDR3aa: CASSATSGRGIQETQYF

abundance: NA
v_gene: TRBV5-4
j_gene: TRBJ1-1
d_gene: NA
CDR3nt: TGTGCCAGCAGTAGAGAAGGGGGGCTAAGAATGAACACTGAAGCTTTCTTT
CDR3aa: CASSREGGLRMNTEAFF

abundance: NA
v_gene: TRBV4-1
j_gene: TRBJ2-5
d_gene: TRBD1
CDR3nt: TGCGCCAGCAGCCAAGAGGGACAGGGGGAGACCCAGTACTTC
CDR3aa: CASSQEGQGETQYF

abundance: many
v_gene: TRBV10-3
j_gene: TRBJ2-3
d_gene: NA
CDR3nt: TGTGCCATCAGTGAGTCGAACGAGGAGCATTACACAGATACGCAGTATTTT
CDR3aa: CAISESNEEHYTDTQYF

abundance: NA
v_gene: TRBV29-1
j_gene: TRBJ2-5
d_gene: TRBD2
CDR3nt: TGCAGCGCGAAGCCGGGACTAGCGGGTCGGGAGACCCAGTACTTC
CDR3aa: CSAKPGLAGRETQYF

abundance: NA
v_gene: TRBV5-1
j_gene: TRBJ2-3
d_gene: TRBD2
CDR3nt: TGCGCCAGCAGCTTGGCCGTACTAGCGGGCACAGATACGCAGTATTTT
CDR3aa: CASSLAVLAGTDTQYF

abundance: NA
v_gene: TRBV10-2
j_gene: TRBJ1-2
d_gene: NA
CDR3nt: TGCGCCAGCAGTGAGGCAGGGGAAGGCTACACCTTC
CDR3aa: CASSEAGEGYTF

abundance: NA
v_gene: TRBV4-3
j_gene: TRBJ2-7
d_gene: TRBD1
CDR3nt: TGCGCCAGCAGCCAATCCCGGACAGGATCTGCCCTCGAGCAGTACTTC
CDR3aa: CASSQSRTGSALEQYF

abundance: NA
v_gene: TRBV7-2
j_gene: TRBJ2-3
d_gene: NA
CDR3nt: TGTGCCAGCAGCCCACCTATAGTAGATACGCAGTATTTT
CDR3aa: CASSPPIVDTQYF

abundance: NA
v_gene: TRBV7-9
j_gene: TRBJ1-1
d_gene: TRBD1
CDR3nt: TGTGCCAGCAGCTTAGCGCCGGGACAGGGCACTGAAGCTTTCTTT
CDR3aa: CASSLAPGQGTEAFF

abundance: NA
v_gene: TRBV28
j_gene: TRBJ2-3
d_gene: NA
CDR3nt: TGTGCCAGCAGTCCCGAGATCAGGAGCACAGATACGCAGTATTTT
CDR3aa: CASSPEIRSTDTQYF

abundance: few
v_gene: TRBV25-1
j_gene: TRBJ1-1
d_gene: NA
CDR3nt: TGTGCCAGCAGTGAAAGAACCTACACTGAAGCTTTCTTT
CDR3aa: CASSERTYTEAFF

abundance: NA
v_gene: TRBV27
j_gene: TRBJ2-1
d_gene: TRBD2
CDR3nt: TGTGCCAGCAGACAGGGACTAGCGGGTTTGGGGAATGAGCAGTTCTTC
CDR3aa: CASRQGLAGLGNEQFF

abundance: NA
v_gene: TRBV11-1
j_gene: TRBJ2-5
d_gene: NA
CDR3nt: TGTGCCAGCAGCACCCAGTCCCTAGCGTATAAAGAGACCCAGTACTTC
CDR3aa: CASSTQSLAYKETQYF

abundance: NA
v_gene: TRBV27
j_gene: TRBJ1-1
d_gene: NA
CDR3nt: TGTGCCAGCAGTTTGAATGGGGGAGTAGCTTTCTTT
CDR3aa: CASSLNGGVAFF

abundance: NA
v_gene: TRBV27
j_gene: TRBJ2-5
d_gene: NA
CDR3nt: TGTGCCAGCAGTGTGAGGAGGGGGGAGACCCAGTACTTC
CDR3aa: CASSVRRGETQYF

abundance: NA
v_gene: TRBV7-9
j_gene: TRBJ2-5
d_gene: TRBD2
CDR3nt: TGTGCCAGCAGCTTAGGGACTCCGGGGGGAGAGACCCAGTACTTC
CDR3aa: CASSLGTPGGETQYF

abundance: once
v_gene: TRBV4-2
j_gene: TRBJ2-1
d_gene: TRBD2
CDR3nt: TGTGCCAGCAGCCGGGAGCGGGAGGGGGGAGGAGATGAGCAGTTCTTC
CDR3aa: CASSREREGGGDEQFF

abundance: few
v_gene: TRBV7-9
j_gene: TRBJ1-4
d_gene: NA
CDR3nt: TGTGCCAGCAGCTTAAGGGGTGAGGAAACGGAACTGTTTTTT
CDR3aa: CASSLRGEETELFF

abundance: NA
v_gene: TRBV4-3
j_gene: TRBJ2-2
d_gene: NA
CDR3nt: TGCGCCAGCAGCCAGAGCGCAGGAGCGCGGGTCGGGGAGCTGTTTTTT
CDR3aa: CASSQSAGARVGELFF

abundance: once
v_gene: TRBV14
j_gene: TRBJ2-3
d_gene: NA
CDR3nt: TGTGCCAGCAGCCCCGGGGGCCTTGGGGGAGATACGCAGTATTTT
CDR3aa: CASSPGGLGGDTQYF

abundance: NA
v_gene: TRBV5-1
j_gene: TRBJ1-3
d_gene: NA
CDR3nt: TGCGCCAGCAGCTTTACGGGGGCTCTCTATGGAAACACCATATATTTT
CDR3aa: CASSFTGALYGNTIYF

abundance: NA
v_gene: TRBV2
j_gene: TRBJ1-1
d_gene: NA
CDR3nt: TGTGCCACCGCTGGACGGGCCACTGAAGCTTTCTTT
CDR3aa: CATAGRATEAFF

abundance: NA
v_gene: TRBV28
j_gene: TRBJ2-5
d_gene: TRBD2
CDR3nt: TGTGCCAGCAGTTACTCGGGACTAGGGGAGACCCAGTACTTC
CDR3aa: CASSYSGLGETQYF

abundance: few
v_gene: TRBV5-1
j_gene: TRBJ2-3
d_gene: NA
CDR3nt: TGCGCCAGCAGCTACCGACCCAGCCCTAGCACAGATACGCAGTATTTT
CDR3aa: CASSYRPSPSTDTQYF

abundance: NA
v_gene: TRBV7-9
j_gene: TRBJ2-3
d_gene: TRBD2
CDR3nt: TGTGCCAGCAGCTTAGGGACTAGCGGGGACCACTTT
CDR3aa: CASSLGTSGDHF

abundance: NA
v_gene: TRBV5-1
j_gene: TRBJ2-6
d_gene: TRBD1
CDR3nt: TGCGCCAGCAGCTCTAGGGGACAGGCGGCTGGGGCCAACGTCCTGACTTTC
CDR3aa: CASSSRGQAAGANVLTF

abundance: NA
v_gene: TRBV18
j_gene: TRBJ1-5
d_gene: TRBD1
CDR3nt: TGTGCCAGCTCAGATGACAGGGAAGGCAATCAGCCCCAGCATTTT
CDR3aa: CASSDDREGNQPQHF

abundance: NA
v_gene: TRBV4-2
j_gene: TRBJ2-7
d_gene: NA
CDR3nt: TGTGCCAGCAGCCAAGTGGGACCCCCAGGCTACGAGCAGTACTTC
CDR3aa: CASSQVGPPGYEQYF

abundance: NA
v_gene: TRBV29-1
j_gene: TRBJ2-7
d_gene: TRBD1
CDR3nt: TGCAGCGTTGCTGGGACAGGTTCCGACTACGAGCAGTACTTC
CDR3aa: CSVAGTGSDYEQYF

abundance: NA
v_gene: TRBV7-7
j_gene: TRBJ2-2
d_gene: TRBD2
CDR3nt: TGTGCCAGCAGCTTCCGACTAGCGCCTAACACCGGGGAGCTGTTTTTT
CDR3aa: CASSFRLAPNTGELFF